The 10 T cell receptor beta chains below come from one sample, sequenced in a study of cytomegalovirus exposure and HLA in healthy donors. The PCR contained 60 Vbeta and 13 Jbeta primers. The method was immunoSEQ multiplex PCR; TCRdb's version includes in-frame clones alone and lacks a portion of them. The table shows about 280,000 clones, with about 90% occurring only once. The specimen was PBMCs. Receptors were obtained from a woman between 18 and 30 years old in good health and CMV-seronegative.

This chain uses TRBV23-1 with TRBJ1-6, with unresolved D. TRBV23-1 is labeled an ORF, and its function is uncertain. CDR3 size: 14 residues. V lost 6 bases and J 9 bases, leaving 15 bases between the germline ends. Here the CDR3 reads CASSRPQVPSPLHF. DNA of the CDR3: TGCGCCAGCAGCCGACCCCAGGTGCCTTCACCCCTCCACTTT.

CDR3: CASSSQGLANYGYTF. DNA for the CDR3: TGCGCCAGCAGCTCCCAGGGGCTTGCTAACTATGGCTACACCTTC. This chain connects TRBV5-1 to TRBJ1-2; D possibly corresponds to TRBD1 (6 bases). The CDR3 runs to 15 residues. Trimming left V 3 bases short and J 0 bases short, with 12 bases between. Germline CDR1 reads SGHRS; CDR2 reads YFSETQ.

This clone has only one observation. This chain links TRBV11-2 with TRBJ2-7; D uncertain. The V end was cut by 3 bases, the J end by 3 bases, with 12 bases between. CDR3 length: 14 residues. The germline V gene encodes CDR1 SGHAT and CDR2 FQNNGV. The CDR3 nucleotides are TGTGCCAGCAGCTTGATCCAGAAGTACTACGAGCAGTACTTC. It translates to CASSLIQKYYEQYF.

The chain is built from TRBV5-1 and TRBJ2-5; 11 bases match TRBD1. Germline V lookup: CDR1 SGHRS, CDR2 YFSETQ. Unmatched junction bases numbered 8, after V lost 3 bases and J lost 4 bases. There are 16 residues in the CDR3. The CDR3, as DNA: TGCGCCAGCAGCTCGATAGGACAGGGGGCCGGAGAGACCCAGTACTTC. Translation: CASSSIGQGAGETQYF.

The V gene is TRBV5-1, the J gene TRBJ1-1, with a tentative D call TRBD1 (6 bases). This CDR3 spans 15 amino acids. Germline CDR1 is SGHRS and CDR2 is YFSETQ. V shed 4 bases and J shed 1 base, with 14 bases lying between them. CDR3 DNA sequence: TGCGCCAGCAGCCTCGGACAGCCTCAGAACACTGAAGCTTTCTTT. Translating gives CASSLGQPQNTEAFF.

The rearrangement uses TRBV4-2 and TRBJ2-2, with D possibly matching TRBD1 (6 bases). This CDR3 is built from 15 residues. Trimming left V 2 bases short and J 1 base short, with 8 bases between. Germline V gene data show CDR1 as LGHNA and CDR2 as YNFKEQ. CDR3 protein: CASSQQTGNTGELFF. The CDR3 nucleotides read TGTGCCAGCAGCCAACAGACAGGGAACACCGGGGAGCTGTTTTTT.

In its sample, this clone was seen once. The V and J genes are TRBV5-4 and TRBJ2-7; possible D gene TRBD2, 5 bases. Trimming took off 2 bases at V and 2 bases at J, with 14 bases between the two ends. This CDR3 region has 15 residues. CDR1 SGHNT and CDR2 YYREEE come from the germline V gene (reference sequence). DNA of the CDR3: TGTGCCAGCAGCTTAGGACTCCTTAGAACCTACGAGCAGTACTTC. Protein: CASSLGLLRTYEQYF. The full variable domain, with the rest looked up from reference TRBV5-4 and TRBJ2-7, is ETGVTQSPTHLIKTRGQQVTLRCSSQSGHNTVSWYQQALGQGPQFIFQYYREEENGRGNFPPRFSGLQFPNYSSELNVNALELDDSALYLCASSLGLLRTYEQYFGPGTRLTVT.

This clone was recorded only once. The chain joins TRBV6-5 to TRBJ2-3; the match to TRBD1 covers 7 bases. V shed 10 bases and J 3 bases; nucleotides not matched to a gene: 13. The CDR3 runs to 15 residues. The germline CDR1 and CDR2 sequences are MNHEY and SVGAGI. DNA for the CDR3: TGTGCCACTGAATGGGACAGCCCGGCGACAGATACGCAGTATTTT. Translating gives CATEWDSPATDTQYF.

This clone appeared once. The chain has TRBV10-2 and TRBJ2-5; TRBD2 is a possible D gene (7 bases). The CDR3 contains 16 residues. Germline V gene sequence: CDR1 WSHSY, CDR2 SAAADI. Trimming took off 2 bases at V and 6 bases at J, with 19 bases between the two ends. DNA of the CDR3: TGCGCCAGCAGTGAGACCGCGGGGGCGGGTGAGAAGACCCAGTACTTC. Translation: CASSETAGAGEKTQYF.

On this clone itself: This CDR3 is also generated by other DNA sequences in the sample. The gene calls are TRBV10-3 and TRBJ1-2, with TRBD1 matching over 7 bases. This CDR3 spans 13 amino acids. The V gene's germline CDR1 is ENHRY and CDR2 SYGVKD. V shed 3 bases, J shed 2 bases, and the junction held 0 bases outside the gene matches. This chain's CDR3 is CAISEGGNYGYTF. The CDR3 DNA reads TGTGCCATCAGTGAAGGGGGCAACTATGGCTACACCTTC.